This paragraph reports one TCR beta chain. The source of the sample is a study of blood T cell repertoires in COVID-19. Original processing notes: By means of reference gene primer amplification, nucleated cell counts were estimated. Sequencing used immunoSEQ multiplex PCR; TCRdb keeps in-frame clones, though not all of them. The DNA gave D and trimming, while V, J and clone size come from that table. The top ten hold approximately 9.8% of the sample, which has around 260,000 clones, about 89% seen once. CDR1 and CDR2 (germline): SGHDN, FVKESK. Trimming took 6 bases from V and 6 from J, leaving 20 bases between them. CDR3 length equals 15 residues.

Sequenced: peripheral blood. This TCR was sampled from a man aged 35-49 years who had recovered from COVID-19. This chain links TRBV14 with TRBJ1-2; D is uncertain. The CDR3 nucleotides are TGTGCCAGCAGTCAAACTTTGACCCGGACTGATGGCTACACCTTC. Its translation is CASSQTLTRTDGYTF.